This entry concerns a single TCR beta chain. The target antigen is unknown. This record comes from a study of cytomegalovirus exposure and HLA in healthy donors. Study-wide context: The same platform was used for the roughly 110 validation repertoires as for the 600 to 700 first-cohort repertoires, as reported in a later analysis. Points from the study as a whole: The majority of TCR sequences were rare, yet some public TCRs appeared in many donors. Published work reported that the classifier diagnosed cytomegalovirus status with high specificity and sensitivity. Under in vitro conditions, a few CMV-associated chains were confirmed as specific for CMV antigens.

Some clones are missing from TCRdb's copy, which holds only in-frame ones; the method was immunoSEQ multiplex PCR. The data contain fewer than 200,000 clones, 89% of them singletons. V was clipped by 5 bases and J by 4 bases; unmatched bases: 4. Per the germline V gene, CDR1 is SEHNR and CDR2 is FQNEAQ (reference sequence). The CDR3 has 14 residues. The clonotype was recovered from a man aged 18 to 35 in good health and CMV-seropositive. The sequencing sample was made of PBMCs. The chain couples TRBV7-9 to TRBJ2-3; TRBD2 matches 9 bases. The CDR3 spells CASSQGLASDTQYF. The CDR3 DNA sequence: TGTGCCAGCAGCCAGGGACTAGCCTCAGATACGCAGTATTTT.